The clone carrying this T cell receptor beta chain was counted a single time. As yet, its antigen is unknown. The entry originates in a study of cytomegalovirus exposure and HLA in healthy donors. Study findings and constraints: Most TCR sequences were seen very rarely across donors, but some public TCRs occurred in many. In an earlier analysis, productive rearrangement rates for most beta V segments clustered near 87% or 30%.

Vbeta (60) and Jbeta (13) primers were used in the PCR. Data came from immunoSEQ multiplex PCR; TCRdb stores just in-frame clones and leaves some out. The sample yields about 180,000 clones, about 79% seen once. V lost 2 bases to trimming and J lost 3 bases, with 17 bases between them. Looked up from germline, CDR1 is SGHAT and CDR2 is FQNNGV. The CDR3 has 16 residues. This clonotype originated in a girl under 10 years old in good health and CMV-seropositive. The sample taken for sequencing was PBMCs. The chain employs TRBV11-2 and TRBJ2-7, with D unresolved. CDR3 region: CASSLLTAIPYYEQYF. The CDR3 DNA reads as TGTGCCAGCAGCTTACTCACAGCCATTCCCTACTACGAGCAGTACTTC. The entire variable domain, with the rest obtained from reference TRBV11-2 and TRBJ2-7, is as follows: EAGVAQSPRYKIIEKRQSVAFWCNPISGHATLYWYQQILGQGPKLLIQFQNNGVVDDSQLPKDRFSAERLKGVDSTLKIQPAKLEDSAVYLCASSLLTAIPYYEQYFGPGTRLTVT.